This T cell receptor beta chain was identified during a study of cytomegalovirus exposure and HLA in healthy donors. Whole-study context: Inside one of the first data releases sat roughly 80 million unique TCRs taken from HLA-typed donors. The study, taken as a whole, reports: Reported results showed that the classifier diagnosed cytomegalovirus status with high specificity and sensitivity. What was likely a sequencing artifact was a cluster of highly shared sequence variants.

As concerns this clone: The antigen remains unidentified.

The CDR3 loop spans 13 amino acids. With 8 bases clipped from V and 7 bases from J, the junction kept 8 bases outside the gene matches. The germline gives CDR1 MDHEN, CDR2 SYDVKM. This PCR relied on a set of 60 Vbeta primers and 13 Jbeta primers. TCRdb keeps only in-frame clones here, not all; method: immunoSEQ multiplex PCR. The sample holds approximately 160,000 clones; 76% are singletons and the top ten take 0.65% to 0.95%. Sequencing was performed on PBMCs. This chain links TRBV28 with TRBJ2-3; 8 bases match TRBD2. This receptor was obtained from a female donor in good health and CMV-seronegative. In DNA, the CDR3 is TGTGCCAGCCGAGCGGGAGAGCGATATACGCAGTATTTT. Amino acids: CASRAGERYTQYF.